This record covers a single TCR beta chain. The antigen it recognizes is unknown. No quality values exist for individual bases; no much larger clone is one base distant. Collaborating institutions collected whole blood in K2EDTA tubes following their own protocols. For TCRbeta analysis, collaborators shipped samples as frozen whole blood, isolated PBMCs, or DNA extracted from either of those sample types. This specimen belongs to a study of blood T cell repertoires in COVID-19 (dated by TCRdb to between 2020 and 2021). General notes on the study: The collaborator samples originated in the United States, Italy and Spain and spanned the acute and convalescent phases of COVID-19. The prospective study material was composed of cDNA or gDNA derived from T cells, B-cell-depleted T cells, or PBMCs. Subjects who had been exposed to COVID-19, were actively infected with it, or had recovered from it provided the deeply sampled blood TCRbeta repertoires that made up the dataset. The repertoires were released in a freely available public database intended as a resource for research on the immune response to SARS-CoV-2. Samples came from the ongoing ImmuneRACE study (first 160 participants) plus 1,254 subjects from 6 global collaborators. Sample metadata almost always included a de-identified subject ID, COVID-19 status, age in years and sex. HLA class I and class II types, where available, came from metadata supplied by the sample provider rather than from assay-based typing.

Results the study describes overall, beyond this receptor: How much clinical and demographic metadata was included differed by source and by participant, and the metadata was provided uncurated.

TCRbeta CDR3 regions were amplified from genomic DNA using the immunoSEQ Assay, a bias-controlled multiplex PCR. Regarding the original processing steps: Nucleated cell counts per sample were estimated from amplification of reference gene primers within the assay. Sequence reads were collapsed and filtered to measure the absolute abundance of every unique TCRbeta CDR3 rearrangement. For each sample, productive Simpson clonality was calculated as the square root of Simpson's diversity index over productive rearrangements. TCRdb's version of the immuneACCESS table is confined to in-frame rearrangements and falls short of the full clone set. An unresolved V gene accounts for under half of the shortfall where checked; the remainder is of unknown origin. V and J calls and clone size are given by that table; D and trimming were obtained from the DNA. The sample contains 150,000 to 200,000 clones, roughly nine tenths of them found a single time. The ten largest make up about 4.7% of the sample.

CDR1 and CDR2, looked up from the germline V gene (reference sequence), are WNHNN and SYGVQD. The CDR3 numbers 13 residues from cysteine through phenylalanine. This entry keeps only the CDR3 DNA: 39 bases, framed from base 1. V loses 8 bases, J loses 8 bases, and the germline ends lie 18 bases apart. The receptor was derived from a human donor in a cohort sampled during active COVID-19. The sample was peripheral blood. Recombination connected TRBV10-1 to TRBJ1-2, with no confident D gene call. The DNA reads as follows: TGCGCCAGCGGACCACGGTTGGGAGACGGCTACACCTTC. It specifies CASGPRLGDGYTF.